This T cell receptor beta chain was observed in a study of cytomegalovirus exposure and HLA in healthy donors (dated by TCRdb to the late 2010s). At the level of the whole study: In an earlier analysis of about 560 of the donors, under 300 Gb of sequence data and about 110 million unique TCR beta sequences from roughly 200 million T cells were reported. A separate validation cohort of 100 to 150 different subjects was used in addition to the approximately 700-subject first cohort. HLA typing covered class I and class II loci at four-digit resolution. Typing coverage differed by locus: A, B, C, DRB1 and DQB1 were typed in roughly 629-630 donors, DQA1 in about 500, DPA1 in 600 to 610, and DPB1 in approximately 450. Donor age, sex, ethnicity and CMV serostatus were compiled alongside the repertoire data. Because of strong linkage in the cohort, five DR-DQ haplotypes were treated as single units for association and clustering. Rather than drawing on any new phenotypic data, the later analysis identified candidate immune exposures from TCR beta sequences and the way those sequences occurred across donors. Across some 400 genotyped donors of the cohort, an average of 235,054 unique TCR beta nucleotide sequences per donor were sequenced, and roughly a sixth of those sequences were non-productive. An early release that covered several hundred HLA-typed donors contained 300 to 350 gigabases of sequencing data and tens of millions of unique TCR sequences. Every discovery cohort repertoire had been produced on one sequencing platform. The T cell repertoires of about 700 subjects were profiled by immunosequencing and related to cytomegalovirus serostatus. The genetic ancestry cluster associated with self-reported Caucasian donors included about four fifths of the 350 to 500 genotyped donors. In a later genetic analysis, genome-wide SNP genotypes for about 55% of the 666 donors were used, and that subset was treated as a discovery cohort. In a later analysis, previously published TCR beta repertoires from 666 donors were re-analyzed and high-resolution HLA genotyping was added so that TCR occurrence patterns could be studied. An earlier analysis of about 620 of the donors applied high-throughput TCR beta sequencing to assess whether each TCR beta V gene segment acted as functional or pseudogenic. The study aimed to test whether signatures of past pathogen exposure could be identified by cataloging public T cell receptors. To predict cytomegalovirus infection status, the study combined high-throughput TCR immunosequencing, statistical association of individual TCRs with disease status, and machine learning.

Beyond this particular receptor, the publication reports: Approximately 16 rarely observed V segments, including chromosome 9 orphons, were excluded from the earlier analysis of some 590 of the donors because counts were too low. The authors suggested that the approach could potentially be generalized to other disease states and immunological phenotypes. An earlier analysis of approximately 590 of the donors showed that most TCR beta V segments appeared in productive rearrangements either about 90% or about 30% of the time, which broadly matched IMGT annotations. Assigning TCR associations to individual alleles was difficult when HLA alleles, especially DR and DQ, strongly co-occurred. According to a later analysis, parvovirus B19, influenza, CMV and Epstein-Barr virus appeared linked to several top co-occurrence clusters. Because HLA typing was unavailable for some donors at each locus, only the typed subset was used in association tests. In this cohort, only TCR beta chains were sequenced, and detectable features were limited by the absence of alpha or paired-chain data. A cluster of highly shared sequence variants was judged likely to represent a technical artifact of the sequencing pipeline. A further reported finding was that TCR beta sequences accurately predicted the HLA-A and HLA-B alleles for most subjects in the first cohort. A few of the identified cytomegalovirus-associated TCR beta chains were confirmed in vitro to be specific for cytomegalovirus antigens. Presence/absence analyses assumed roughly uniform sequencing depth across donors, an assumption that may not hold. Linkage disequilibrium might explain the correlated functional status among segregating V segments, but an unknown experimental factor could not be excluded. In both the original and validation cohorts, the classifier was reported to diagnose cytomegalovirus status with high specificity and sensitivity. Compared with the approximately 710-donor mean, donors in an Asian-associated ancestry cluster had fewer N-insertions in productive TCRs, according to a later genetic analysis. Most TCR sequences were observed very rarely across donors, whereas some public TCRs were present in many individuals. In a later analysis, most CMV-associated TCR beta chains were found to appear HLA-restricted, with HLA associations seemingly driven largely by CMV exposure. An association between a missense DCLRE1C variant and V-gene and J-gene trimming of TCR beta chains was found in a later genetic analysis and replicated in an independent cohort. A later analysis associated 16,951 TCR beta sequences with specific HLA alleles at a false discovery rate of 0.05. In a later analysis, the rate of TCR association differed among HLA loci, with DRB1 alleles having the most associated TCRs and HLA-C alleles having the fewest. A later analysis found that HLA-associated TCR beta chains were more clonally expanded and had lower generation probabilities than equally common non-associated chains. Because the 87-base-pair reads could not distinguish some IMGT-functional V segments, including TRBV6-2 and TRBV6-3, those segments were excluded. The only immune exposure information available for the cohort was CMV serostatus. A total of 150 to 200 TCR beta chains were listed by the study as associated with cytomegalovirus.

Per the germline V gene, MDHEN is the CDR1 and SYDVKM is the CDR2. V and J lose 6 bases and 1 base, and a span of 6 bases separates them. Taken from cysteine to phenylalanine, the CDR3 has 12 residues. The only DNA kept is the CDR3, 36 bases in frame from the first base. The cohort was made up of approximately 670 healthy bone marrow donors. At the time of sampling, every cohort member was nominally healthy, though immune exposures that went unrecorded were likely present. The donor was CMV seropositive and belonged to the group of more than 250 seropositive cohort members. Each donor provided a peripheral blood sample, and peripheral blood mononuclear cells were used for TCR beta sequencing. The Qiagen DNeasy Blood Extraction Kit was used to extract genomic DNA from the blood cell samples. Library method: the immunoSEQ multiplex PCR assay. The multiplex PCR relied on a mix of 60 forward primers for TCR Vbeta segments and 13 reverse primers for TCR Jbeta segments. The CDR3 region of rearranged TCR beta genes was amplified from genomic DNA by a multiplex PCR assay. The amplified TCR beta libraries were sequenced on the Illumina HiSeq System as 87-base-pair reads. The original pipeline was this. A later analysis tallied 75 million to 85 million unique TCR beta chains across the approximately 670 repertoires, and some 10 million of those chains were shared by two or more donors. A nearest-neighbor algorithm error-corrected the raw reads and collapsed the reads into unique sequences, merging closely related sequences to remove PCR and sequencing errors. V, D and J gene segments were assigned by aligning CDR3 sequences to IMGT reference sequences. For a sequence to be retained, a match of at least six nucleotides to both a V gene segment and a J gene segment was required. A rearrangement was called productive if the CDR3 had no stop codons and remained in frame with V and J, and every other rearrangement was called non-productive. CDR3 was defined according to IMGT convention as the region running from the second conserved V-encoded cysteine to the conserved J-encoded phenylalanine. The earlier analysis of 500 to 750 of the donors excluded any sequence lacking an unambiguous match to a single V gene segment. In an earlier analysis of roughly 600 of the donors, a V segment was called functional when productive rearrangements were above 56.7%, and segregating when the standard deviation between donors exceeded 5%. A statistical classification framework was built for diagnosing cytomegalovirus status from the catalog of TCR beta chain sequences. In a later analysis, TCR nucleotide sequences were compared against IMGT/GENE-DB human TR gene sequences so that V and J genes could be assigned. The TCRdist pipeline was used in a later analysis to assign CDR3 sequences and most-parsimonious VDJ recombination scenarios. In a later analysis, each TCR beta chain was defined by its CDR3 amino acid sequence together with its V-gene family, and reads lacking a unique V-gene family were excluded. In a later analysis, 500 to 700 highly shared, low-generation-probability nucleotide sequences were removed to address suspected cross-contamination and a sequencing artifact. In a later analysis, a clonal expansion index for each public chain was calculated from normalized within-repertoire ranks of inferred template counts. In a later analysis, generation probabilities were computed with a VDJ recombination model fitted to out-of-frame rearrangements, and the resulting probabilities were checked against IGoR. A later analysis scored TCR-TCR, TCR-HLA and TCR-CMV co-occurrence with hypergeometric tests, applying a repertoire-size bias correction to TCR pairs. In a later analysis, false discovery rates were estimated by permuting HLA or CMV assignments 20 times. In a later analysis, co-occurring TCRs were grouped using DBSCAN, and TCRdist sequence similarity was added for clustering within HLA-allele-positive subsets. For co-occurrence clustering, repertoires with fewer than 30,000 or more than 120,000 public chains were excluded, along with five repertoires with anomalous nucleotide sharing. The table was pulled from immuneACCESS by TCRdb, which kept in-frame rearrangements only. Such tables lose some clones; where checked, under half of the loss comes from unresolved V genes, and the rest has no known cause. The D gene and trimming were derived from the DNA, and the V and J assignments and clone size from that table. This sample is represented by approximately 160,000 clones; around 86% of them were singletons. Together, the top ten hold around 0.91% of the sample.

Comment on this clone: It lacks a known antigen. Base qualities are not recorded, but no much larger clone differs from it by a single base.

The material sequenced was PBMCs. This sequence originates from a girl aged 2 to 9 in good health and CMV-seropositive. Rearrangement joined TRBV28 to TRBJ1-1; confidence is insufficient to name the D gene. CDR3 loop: CASRLRNTEAFF. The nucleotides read TGTGCCAGCAGACTCCGGAACACTGAAGCTTTCTTT.